The clone carrying this TCR beta chain is a singleton in its sample. Antigen specificity is unknown. This entry belongs to a study of somatic mutations in cytotoxic T cells in rheumatoid arthritis. Study results and caveats: Clonality of CD8+ T cells, which was compared between rheumatoid arthritis patients and age-matched healthy controls, did not differ significantly.

TCRdb's copy holds only in-frame clones and misses some; the assay was immunoSEQ multiplex PCR. This sample has 9,000 to 15,000 clones, with roughly 69% found just once. V lost 5 bases and J 6 bases, leaving 16 bases between the germline ends. Germline CDR1 reads MDHEN; CDR2 reads SYDVKM. CDR3 size: 14 residues. The chain employs TRBV28 and TRBJ1-1; D gene uncertain. Source material: CD8+ T cells sorted from blood. The clonotype comes from a woman in her thirties or forties in good health. The CDR3 is CASSALNVTAEAFF. CDR3 DNA: TGTGCCAGCAGTGCCCTTAATGTGACTGCTGAAGCTTTCTTT.